Here is one T cell receptor beta chain with its context. Being one base from a much bigger clone, this may be a read error. The record originates from a study of blood T cells in healthy people across ages. A second 7 to 11 cycle PCR used barcoded and J-beta primers. Researchers report that a template-switch adaptor with 12 random nucleotides tagged each cDNA molecule. TCRdb recomputed calls from the 5' RACE reads with MiXCR, one row per CDR3 protein. The sample holds hundreds of thousands of distinct CDR3 sequences; 25% to 30% are singletons and the top ten take 15% to 18%. Per the germline V gene, CDR1 is DFQATT and CDR2 is SNEGSKA (reference sequence). The length of the CDR3 is 12 residues.

The gene calls are TRBV20-1 and TRBJ1-6; tentatively, D is TRBD1 (5 bases). The sample was blood. The receptor's source is a woman aged 80 or older in good health. CDR3 nucleotides: TGCAGGGCTGGGGGCTATAATTCACCCCTCCACTTT. It translates to CRAGGYNSPLHF.